This entry concerns a single T cell receptor beta chain. This clonotype was detected ten times or more. What this receptor recognizes is not known. Base qualities were left out, and no much larger clone turns up one base away. Every donor in the study was a healthy Caucasian. The researchers also sequenced three unrelated adults who were not twins: a male aged 18 to 29, a male aged 50 to 59, and a female aged 50 to 59. Miltenyi CD45RO+ enrichment and human naive T-cell isolation kits were used to isolate memory (CD45RO+) and naive T cells from PBMC. This sample is part of a study of identical twins (dated by TCRdb to 2016 to 2017). Broadly, across the study: To test whether fetal clonotypes persist, this study deep-sequenced TCR alpha and beta repertoires from monozygotic twins, from unrelated adults of various ages, and from cord blood. To rule out contamination, replicate twin experiments were performed at different times with different library preparation protocols.

Study-level results and caveats: Invariant T cells such as MAIT and iNKT could partly confound zero-insertion analyses, although diverse VJ usage argued against such confounding for most clonotypes. Excess twin sharing in beta out-of-frame sequences was weaker because fewer shared sequences lowered the signal-to-noise ratio. Because the same donors could not be followed over many years, conclusions were based on cross-sectional statistical analysis. Out-of-frame TCR alpha sharing in monozygotic twins was systematically underestimated by recombination models, whereas sharing between unrelated individuals was in agreement with the recombination models. Compared with coincidental sharing between unrelated individuals, out-of-frame TCR alpha sequences shared between twins had an excess of sequences with low generation probability. Fewer insertions were carried by abundant cord blood beta clonotypes; a weaker similar trend was observed in young adult naive repertoires, while no such trend was observed in memory repertoires.

The library was generated by 5' RACE. TCRdb lists the instrument as Illumina HiSeq 2000. Template switching introduced a universal primer binding site; the final cDNA contained a unique molecular identifier, enabling accurate counting of TCR cDNA molecules. Specific primers in the conserved constant-segment region were used to synthesize first-strand cDNA for the TCR alpha and beta chains. To control for contamination, each cDNA library was double barcoded with a SMART-Mk sample barcode plus Illumina barcodes. TruSeq adapter sequences along with Illumina sample barcodes were introduced in two successive PCR steps. The Illumina HiSeq platform was used with custom primers to sequence TCR alpha and beta cDNA libraries. Turning to the authors' computational methods: MiGEC processed the raw reads to extract unique molecular identifiers, while MiXCR was used to determine the CDR3 positions. For each individual, recombination models were inferred using an EM algorithm with the repgenHMM and IGoR tools. Shared clonotype analysis was performed with the tcR package in R, normalizing sharing by the product of cloneset sizes. Out-of-frame nonproductive sequences were analyzed to study raw recombination free of thymic and clonal selection effects. Clones were called with MiXCR by TCRdb after fastp trimmed the public reads at Q25, and only in-frame beta chains were retained. Entries are consolidated by CDR3 protein sequence, retaining the most common genes and DNA. The V and J calls, along with clone size, are taken from TCRdb and not from the paper's own processing. The sample table shows hundreds of thousands of distinct CDR3 sequences, and less than 7% are seen once. The ten top clones hold 1.5% to 2% of the sample.

The sequence was obtained from a young man in good health. The source material was naive T cells sorted from blood. The cell subset or site label, as the study defines it: cells isolated with a human naive T-cell isolation kit.

The CDR3 region has the sequence CSGLRGANTGELFF. The DNA is as follows: TGCAGCGGCCTTCGAGGGGCGAACACCGGGGAGCTGTTTTTT. This receptor chain uses TRBV29-1 and TRBJ2-2; the D gene is tentatively TRBD1 or TRBD2, each matching 5 bases. The CDR3 has 14 amino acids, counting the end cysteine and phenylalanine. Of all the DNA, just the CDR3 is kept, 42 bases in frame from base 1. A distance of 12 bases separates the germline ends of V and J, which lose 7 bases and 0 bases respectively. For CDR1 and CDR2, the germline V gene lists SQVTM and ANQGSEA.